The 15 T cell receptor beta chains below all came from one sample that was sequenced in a study of T cells in Graves' hyperthyroidism and ophthalmopathy. TCR beta CDR3 region amplification was performed from RNA transcripts. HTBI primers drove first-round RT-PCR of the TCR CDR3. TCRdb reanalysed the multiplex PCR reads using MiXCR and keeps one entry per CDR3 protein. The sample has a few hundred thousand distinct CDR3 sequences, 46% seen once. The sample consisted of peripheral blood or thyroid tissue (not recorded which). The receptors here all came from a woman aged 18-35 years with Graves' hyperthyroidism.

This clonotype rates as medium-sized. The chain uses TRBV29-1 and TRBJ1-2; D not certain. Germline CDR1 and CDR2: SQVTM and ANQGSEA. With 6 bases removed from V and 4 bases from J, the gap between germline ends came to 12 bases. The CDR3 is 12 amino acids. The chain's CDR3 is CSVRDNIYGYTF. CDR3 DNA: TGCAGCGTACGCGACAATATCTATGGCTACACCTTC.

This clonotype was counted ten times or more. The chain links TRBV2 to TRBJ1-2, with no clear D. Germline V gives CDR1 SNHLY, CDR2 FYNNEI. Trimming shortened V by 1 base and J by 3 bases, and 0 bases separated the two germline ends. The CDR3 runs to 11 residues. DNA of the CDR3: TGTGCCAGCAGTGAAGACTATGGCTACACCTTC. Protein: CASSEDYGYTF.

As for this clonotype: It is unclear where the CDR3 begins or ends on the DNA, so no DNA is shown, and the CDR3 is as TCRdb lists it. V and J are TRBV2 and TRBJ1-4. The CDR3 is 11 amino acids long, termini counted. Germline CDR1 reads SNHLY; CDR2 reads FYNNEI. The CDR3 region is CASSEAGNCFF.

Comment on this clonotype: A read error may explain this, as a much larger clone is one base away. The chain is built from TRBV24-1 and TRBJ2-2, with 8 bases identical to TRBD1. Germline V lookup: CDR1 KGHDR, CDR2 SFDVKD. The CDR3 runs 14 residues. The CDR3 nucleotides are TGTGCCACCAGGAGGACAGGGAACACCGGGGGGCTGTTTTTT. Translation: CATRRTGNTGGLFF.

This clonotype was counted many times. The gene calls are TRBV9 and TRBJ1-2; TRBD1 aligns across 7 bases. Germline V gene data show CDR1 as SGDLS and CDR2 as YYNGEE. Unmatched junction bases numbered 11, after V lost 3 bases and J lost 6 bases. The CDR3 extends over 15 amino acids. CDR3 in amino acids: CASSGLSRGNHGYTF. The DNA for the CDR3 is TGTGCCAGCAGCGGGTTGAGCAGGGGGAATCATGGCTACACCTTC. The full variable domain, in which reference TRBV9 and TRBJ1-2 provide the parts outside the CDR3, is DSGVTQTPKHLITATGQRVTLRCSPRSGDLSVYWYQQSLDQGLQFLIQYYNGEERAKGNILERFSAQQFPDLHSELNLSSLELGDSALYFCASSGLSRGNHGYTFGSGTRLTVV.

The CDR3 spells CSSRGQSYGYTF. Written as DNA, the CDR3 is TGCAGCAGCCGGGGACAGTCTTATGGCTACACCTTC. V usage is TRBV29-1 and J usage is TRBJ1-2; 7 positions match TRBD1. Germline V gene lookup returns CDR1 SQVTM and CDR2 ANQGSEA. J lost 5 bases, V lost 8 bases, and 8 bases had no gene match. This CDR3 region has 12 residues.

This clonotype came up many times. V usage is TRBV5-1 and J usage is TRBJ1-1, with TRBD1 matching over 8 bases. Germline CDR1 and CDR2: SGHRS and YFSETQ. The trim removed 4 bases at V and 6 bases at J, leaving 17 bases unmatched. The CDR3 totals 17 residues. The CDR3 DNA reads TGCGCCAGCAGCCATCGTCCCGGGACAGGATTGGCGCCTGAAGCTTTCTTT. It translates to CASSHRPGTGLAPEAFF.

This clonotype was detected only once. One end of the junction does not line up with germline, which may come from a read error. The chain employs TRBV7-9 and TRBJ2-6, with D hard to call. The CDR3 extends over 15 amino acids. Germline V gene lookup returns CDR1 SEHNR and CDR2 FQNEAQ (reference sequence). Here the CDR3 reads CASSLTEIGANVLTF. The CDR3 bases are TGTGCTAGCAGCTTAACGGAAATTGGGGCCAACGTCCTGACTTTC.

The V gene is TRBV7-2, the J gene TRBJ2-5, with D maybe TRBD1 (5 bases). The CDR3 covers 16 residues. V was shortened by 4 bases and J by 0 bases, with 15 bases between the two germline ends. The germline gives CDR1 SGHTA, CDR2 FQGNSA. The DNA for the CDR3 is TGTGCCAGCAGCTCACATGGACATTCGTACCAAGAGACCCAGTACTTC. It encodes CASSSHGHSYQETQYF.

The chain couples TRBV15 to TRBJ2-5; tentatively, D is TRBD1 (5 bases). The DNA end favors TRBJ2-4, so the J call may be wrong. Germline V gene data show CDR1 as LNHNV and CDR2 as YYDKDF (reference sequence). The CDR3 runs to 16 residues. The CDR3 coding sequence is TGTGCCACCAGCAGTTCTGGAAGGGGAGCCAAAAACATTCAGTACTTC. It translates to CATSSSGRGAKNIQYF.

CDR3 nucleotide sequence: TGCAGCGTGAATGGACAGGGGGACTCCTACGAGCAGTACTTC. This sequence encodes CSVNGQGDSYEQYF. J is TRBJ2-7 and V is TRBV29-1; 10 bases match TRBD1. V gave up 6 bases and J gave up 0 bases; unmatched junction bases: 5. Germline CDR1 SQVTM, CDR2 ANQGSEA. The CDR3 totals 14 residues.

The chain uses TRBV6-1 and TRBJ2-6, with TRBD1 matching over 9 bases. Germline V lookup: CDR1 MNHNS, CDR2 SASEGT. This CDR3 has 15 amino acids. J was trimmed by 1 base and V by 10 bases; bases with no gene match: 5. The CDR3 DNA reads TGTGCCACAACCGGACAGGGGTCTGGGGCCAACGTCCTGACTTTC. Translating it yields CATTGQGSGANVLTF.

The V gene is TRBV2, the J gene TRBJ1-2; D gene uncertain. CDR3 size: 9 residues. CDR1 SNHLY and CDR2 FYNNEI come from the germline V gene. Between the trimmed V and J ends, which lost 10 bases and 4 bases, there was a span of 4 bases. The CDR3, as DNA: TGTGCCATTAGCTATGGCTACACCTTC. As protein: CAISYGYTF. The whole variable domain, filled in from reference TRBV2 and TRBJ1-2, reads EPEVTQTPSHQVTQMGQEVILRCVPISNHLYFYWYRQILGQKVEFLVSFYNNEISEKSEIFDDQFSVERPDGSNFTLKIRSTKLEDSAMYFCAISYGYTFGSGTRLTVV.

This clonotype was seen only once. Relative to the germline gene, one junction end is altered; a read error may explain this. The V call is TRBV24-1, the J call TRBJ1-2; D perhaps matches TRBD1 (6 bases). Looked up from germline, CDR1 is KGHDR and CDR2 is SFDVKD. The CDR3 loop spans 10 amino acids. The CDR3 DNA sequence: TGTGGCACCGGGGGCCATGGCTACACCTTC. It translates to CGTGGHGYTF.

This clonotype occurred many times. The CDR3 bases are TGTGCCAGCAGCTTAGGTCCGGCGTACTCTGGGGCCAACGTCCTGACTTTC. Translated, it gives CASSLGPAYSGANVLTF. The chain combines TRBV7-2 with TRBJ2-6; D gene unclear. The CDR3 length is 17 residues. V lost 1 base and J 0 bases, leaving 10 bases between the germline ends. Germline assignment: CDR1 SGHTA and CDR2 FQGNSA.